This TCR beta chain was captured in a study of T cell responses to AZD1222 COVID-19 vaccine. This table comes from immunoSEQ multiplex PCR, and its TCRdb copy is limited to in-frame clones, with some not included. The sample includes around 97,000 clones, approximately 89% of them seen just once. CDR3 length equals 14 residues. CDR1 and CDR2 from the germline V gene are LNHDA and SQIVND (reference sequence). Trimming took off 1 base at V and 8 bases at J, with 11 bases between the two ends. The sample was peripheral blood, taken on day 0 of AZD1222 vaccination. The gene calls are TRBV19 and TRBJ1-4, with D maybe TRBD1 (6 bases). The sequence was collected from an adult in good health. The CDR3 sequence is CASSIAQGLEKLFF. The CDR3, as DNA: TGTGCCAGTAGTATAGCCCAGGGGCTCGAAAAACTGTTTTTT.